This TCR beta chain emerged from a study of T cell changes during pregnancy in multiple sclerosis. The V gene end was trimmed by 1 base and the J gene end by 5 bases; junction bases not matched to a gene: 4. The CDR3 is 16 residues long. CDR1 and CDR2 (germline): SGHTA, FQGNSA. Sequencing was performed with immunoSEQ multiplex PCR; in TCRdb, only in-frame clones are kept and a portion is missing. The data contain approximately 90,000 clones, roughly 94% of them singletons. This rearrangement joins TRBV7-2 to TRBJ2-1; TRBD2 aligns across 11 bases. This receptor was obtained from a female donor with multiple sclerosis, enrolled in a pregnancy study. The sample in question was peripheral blood, obtained in the third trimester of pregnancy. CDR3 sequence: CASSLDSGLADNEQFF. The CDR3 DNA is TGTGCCAGCAGCTTAGATTCGGGACTAGCGGACAATGAGCAGTTCTTC.